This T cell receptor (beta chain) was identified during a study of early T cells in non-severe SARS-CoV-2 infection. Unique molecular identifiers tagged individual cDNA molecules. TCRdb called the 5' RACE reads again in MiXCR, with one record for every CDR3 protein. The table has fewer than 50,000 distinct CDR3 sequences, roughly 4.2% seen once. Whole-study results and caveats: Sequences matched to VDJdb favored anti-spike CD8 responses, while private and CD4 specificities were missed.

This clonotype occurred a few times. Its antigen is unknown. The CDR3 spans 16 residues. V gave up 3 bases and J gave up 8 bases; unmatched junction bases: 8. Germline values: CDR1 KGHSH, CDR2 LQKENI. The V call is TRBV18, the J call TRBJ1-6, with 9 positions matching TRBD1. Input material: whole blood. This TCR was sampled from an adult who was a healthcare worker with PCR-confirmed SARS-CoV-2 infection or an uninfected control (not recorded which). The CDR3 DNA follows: TGTGCCAGCTCACCGTACGGACAGGGGTTAGATTCACCCCTCCACTTT. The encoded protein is CASSPYGQGLDSPLHF.